This TCR beta chain was retrieved from a study of metastatic and nonmetastatic thyroid tumors. The overall study: Peripheral blood and tumor or nodule samples from malignant and benign thyroid patients were compared. Whole-study findings and limits: TCR beta diversity was reportedly significantly higher in malignant thyroid tumors than benign nodules, in blood and tumor.

In the authors' workflow: A classifier of distant metastasis in papillary thyroid cancer was built from CDR3 differences (across clinicopathological groups). TCRdb reanalyzed the PCR reads via MiXCR. TCRdb, rather than the study authors, made the V and J calls. The repertoire holds tens of thousands of clones, with around 30% as singletons. Each patient came to thyroid surgery without any prior treatment (of any kind). V gave up 0 bases and J gave up 2 bases, with 13 bases separating them. The V gene's germline CDR1 is GTSNPN and CDR2 SVGIG (reference sequence). This CDR3 is built from 15 residues. At least ten counts were recorded for this clone. Antigen specificity is unknown.

Sequenced input: blood. The V call is TRBV30, the J call TRBJ1-1; perhaps TRBD1 as D (5 bases). The TCR sequence derives from a female donor with papillary thyroid cancer or a benign thyroid nodule (not recorded which). Some clones in this sample may be carry-over from other donors' samples. The CDR3: CAWSVGGTVNTEAFF. The CDR3 nucleotides read TGTGCCTGGAGTGTCGGGGGGACCGTCAACACTGAAGCTTTCTTT.